This paragraph covers one T cell receptor (beta chain) sequence. Its antigen is unidentified. The germline gives CDR1 LNHNV, CDR2 YYDKDF (reference sequence). The V and J ends lost 8 bases and 4 bases, in that order; junction bases with no gene match: 12. The CDR3 is 15 residues long. In alopecia areata patients, both lesional scalp punch biopsies and peripheral blood were collected. RNA was extracted and reverse transcribed into cDNA as the sequencing template. Produced via immunoSEQ multiplex PCR; TCRdb's table is partial and in-frame only. The table shows 150,000 to 200,000 clones, with 59% occurring only once. The source of the sample is a study of CD8+ T cells in alopecia areata. Study in general: Dosing spanned 6 to 18 months on tofacitinib, then 6 months off drug. Study-level results: Patients showed less clear TCR sequence sharing than mice, possibly partly because of HLA diversity.

This clonotype was sampled from a human donor with alopecia areata. The sequencing used CD4+ T cells sorted from blood, collected at week 0. The rearrangement joins TRBV15 to TRBJ2-7; 9 nucleotides align to TRBD2. The CDR3 DNA reads TGTGCCACCCTTACTCGGCGCGGGGGGGAATACGAGCAGTACTTC. This encodes CATLTRRGGEYEQYF.